This TCR beta chain was found in a study of blood T cell repertoires in COVID-19. From germline, CDR1 is LGHNA and CDR2 YNFKEQ. V was shortened by 2 bases and J by 1 base, with 9 bases between the two germline ends. CDR3 length: 15 amino acids. The protocol was immunoSEQ multiplex PCR, while the TCRdb copy is restricted to in-frame clones and leaves out a portion. This sample yields over 100,000 clones, of which 75% to 90% are seen a single time; 3.5% to 5.5% belongs to the top ten. The specimen was peripheral blood. The TCR was taken from a human donor in a cohort sampled during active COVID-19. The chain has TRBV4-2 and TRBJ1-5; D is ambiguous. CDR3 sequence: CASSQSRASNQPQHF. The CDR3 DNA is TGTGCCAGCAGCCAATCTCGAGCCAGCAATCAGCCCCAGCATTTT.